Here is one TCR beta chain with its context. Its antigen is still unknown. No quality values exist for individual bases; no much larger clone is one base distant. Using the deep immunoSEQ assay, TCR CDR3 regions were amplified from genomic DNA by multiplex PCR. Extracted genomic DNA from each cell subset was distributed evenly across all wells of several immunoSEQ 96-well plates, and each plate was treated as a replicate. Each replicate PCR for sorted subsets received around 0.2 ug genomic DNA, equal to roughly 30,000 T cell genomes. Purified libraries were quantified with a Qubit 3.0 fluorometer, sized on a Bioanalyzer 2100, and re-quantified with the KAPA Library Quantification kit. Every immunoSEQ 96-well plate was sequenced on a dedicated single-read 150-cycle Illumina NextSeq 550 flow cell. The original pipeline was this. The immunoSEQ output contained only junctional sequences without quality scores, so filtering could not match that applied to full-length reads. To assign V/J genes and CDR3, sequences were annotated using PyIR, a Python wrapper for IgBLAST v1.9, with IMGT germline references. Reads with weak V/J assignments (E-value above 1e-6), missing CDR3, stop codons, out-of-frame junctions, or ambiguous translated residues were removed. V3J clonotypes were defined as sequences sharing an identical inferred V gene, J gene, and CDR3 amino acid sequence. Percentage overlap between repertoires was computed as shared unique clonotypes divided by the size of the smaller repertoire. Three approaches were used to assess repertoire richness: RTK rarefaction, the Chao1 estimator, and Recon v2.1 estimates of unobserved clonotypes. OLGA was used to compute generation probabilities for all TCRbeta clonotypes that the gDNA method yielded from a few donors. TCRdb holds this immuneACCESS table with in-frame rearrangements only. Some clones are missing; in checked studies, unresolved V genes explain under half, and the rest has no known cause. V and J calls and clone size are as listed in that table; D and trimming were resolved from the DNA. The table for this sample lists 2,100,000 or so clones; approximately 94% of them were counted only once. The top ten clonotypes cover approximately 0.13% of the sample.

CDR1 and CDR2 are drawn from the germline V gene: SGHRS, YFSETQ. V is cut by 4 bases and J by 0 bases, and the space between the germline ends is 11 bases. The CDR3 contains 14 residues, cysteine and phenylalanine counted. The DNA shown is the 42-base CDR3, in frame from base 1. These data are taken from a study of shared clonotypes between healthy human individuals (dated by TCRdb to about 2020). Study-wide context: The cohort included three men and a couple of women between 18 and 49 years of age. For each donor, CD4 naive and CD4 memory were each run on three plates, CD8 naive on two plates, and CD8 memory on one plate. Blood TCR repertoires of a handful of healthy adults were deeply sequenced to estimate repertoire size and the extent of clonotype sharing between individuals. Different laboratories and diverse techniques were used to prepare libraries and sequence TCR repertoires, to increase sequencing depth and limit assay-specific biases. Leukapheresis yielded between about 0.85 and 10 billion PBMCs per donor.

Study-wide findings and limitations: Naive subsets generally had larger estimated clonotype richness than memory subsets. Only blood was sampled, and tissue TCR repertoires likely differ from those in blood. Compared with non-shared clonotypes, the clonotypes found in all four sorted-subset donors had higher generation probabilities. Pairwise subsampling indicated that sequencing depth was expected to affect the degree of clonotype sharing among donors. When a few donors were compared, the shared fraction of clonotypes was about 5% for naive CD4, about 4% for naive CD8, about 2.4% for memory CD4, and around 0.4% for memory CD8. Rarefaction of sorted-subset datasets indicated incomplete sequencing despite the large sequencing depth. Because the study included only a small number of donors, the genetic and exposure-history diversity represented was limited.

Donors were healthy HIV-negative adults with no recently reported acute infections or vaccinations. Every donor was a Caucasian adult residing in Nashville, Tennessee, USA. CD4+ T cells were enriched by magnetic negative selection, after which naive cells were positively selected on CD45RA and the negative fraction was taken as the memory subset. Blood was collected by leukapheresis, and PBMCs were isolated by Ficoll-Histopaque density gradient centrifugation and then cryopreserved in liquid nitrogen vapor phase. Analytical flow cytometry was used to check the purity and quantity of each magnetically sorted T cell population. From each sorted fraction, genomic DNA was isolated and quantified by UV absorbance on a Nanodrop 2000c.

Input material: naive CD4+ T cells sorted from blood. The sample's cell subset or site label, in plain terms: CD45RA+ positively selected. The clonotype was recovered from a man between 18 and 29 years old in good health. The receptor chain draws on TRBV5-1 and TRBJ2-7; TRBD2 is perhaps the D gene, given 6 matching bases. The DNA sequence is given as TGCGCCAGCAGCGGAGGGCCTCACTCCTACGAGCAGTACTTC. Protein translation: CASSGGPHSYEQYF.